Listed below are T cell receptor beta chains from one sample, sequenced in a study of blood T cell repertoires in COVID-19. Repertoires were generated with immunoSEQ multiplex PCR, while TCRdb's copy carries only in-frame clones and drops some. The sample records around 150,000 clones, approximately 73% being singletons. Material for sequencing was peripheral blood. These receptors all stem from a man aged 60 to 75 with acute or convalescent COVID-19. CDR3s include the opening cysteine and the closing phenylalanine or tryptophan. A D gene is named only where the DNA matches it firmly. Size is stated for part of the rows, as once, few or many counts, or as a class when the clone is expanded.

j_call d_call v_call clone_size cdr3_nt cdr3_aa
TRBJ2-1 TRBD2 TRBV7-2 - TGTGCCAGCAGCTCCCGGACTAGCGGGAGAGTAAATGAGCAGTTCTTC CASSSRTSGRVNEQFF
TRBJ1-5 - TRBV28 many TGTGCCAGCAGTTTTGTTGGGGGCGGCAATCAGCCCCAGCATTTT CASSFVGGGNQPQHF
TRBJ2-7 - TRBV18 - TGTGCCAGCTCTCCTAATCAGGGCTCCTACGAGCAGTACTTC CASSPNQGSYEQYF
TRBJ2-3 - TRBV5-4 - TGTGCCAGCAGCTTGGCCTATTCTAGCACAGATACGCAGTATTTT CASSLAYSSTDTQYF
TRBJ2-1 - TRBV14 - TGTGCCAGCAGCCAACCCCGGGACTCCTTTTACAATGAGCAGTTCTTC CASSQPRDSFYNEQFF
TRBJ1-2 - TRBV7-8 - TGTGCCAGCAGCTTAGCTGGGGGGGGCGCGGGCTATGGCTACACCTTC CASSLAGGGAGYGYTF
TRBJ1-4 - TRBV3-1/TRBV3-2 few TGTGCCAGCAGCCACTCAGTAACTAATGAAAAACTGTTTTTT CASSHSVTNEKLFF
TRBJ2-3 TRBD1 TRBV5-6 - TGTGCCAGCAGCTATACAGGGGCCCTGCACAAGGCAGATACGCAGTATTTT CASSYTGALHKADTQYF
TRBJ2-7 TRBD1 TRBV7-3 - TGTGCCAGCAGCCTTATAGGGGGCGCCGGGTACGAGCAGTACTTC CASSLIGGAGYEQYF
TRBJ2-5 TRBD1 TRBV27 - TGTGCCAGCAGCCTTGGGGGACAGGGAGGGGAGACCCAGTACTTC CASSLGGQGGETQYF
TRBJ2-1 - TRBV11-2 - TGTGCCAGCAGCCGAGGAGGGAACACCTACAATGAGCAGTTCTTC CASSRGGNTYNEQFF
TRBJ2-1 TRBD2 TRBV24-1 once TGTGCCACCAGTGATTGGGGGACTAGCGGGGGTGGAAGGGAGCAGTTCTTC CATSDWGTSGGGREQFF
TRBJ2-7 - TRBV20-1 - TGCAGTGCTAGGACGGGGGAGCAGTACTTC CSARTGEQYF
TRBJ2-7 - TRBV29-1 - TGCAGCGTTCTAGCGAGACACCGGGAAGCCTACGAGCAGTACTTC CSVLARHREAYEQYF
TRBJ1-2 - TRBV13 - TGTGCCAGCAGCTTAGGAACGGCAGGGGACTATGGCTACACCTTC CASSLGTAGDYGYTF
TRBJ1-2 - TRBV7-9 once TGTGCCAGCAGCCCCGGCAGGGGCTATGGCTACACCTTC CASSPGRGYGYTF
TRBJ2-4 - TRBV23-1 - TGCGCCAGCAGTCAATCTCGGGGGAGATGGGCCAAAAACATTCAGTACTTC CASSQSRGRWAKNIQYF